This T cell receptor beta chain was obtained from a study of technical replicates of blood from four donors. Only in-frame clones appear in the TCRdb table, and some are missing; sequencing was by immunoSEQ multiplex PCR. Seen here are tens of thousands of clones, roughly 92% observed once, and the top ten hold 3.5% to 5%. This CDR3 has 15 residues. The germline gives CDR1 SGHDN, CDR2 FVKESK. Trimming removed 1 base at V and 3 bases at J, with 13 bases between. The chain joins TRBV14 to TRBJ2-7, with D perhaps matching TRBD1 (5 bases). The specimen was PBMCs. This clonotype was obtained from a human donor in good health. Some clones in this sample may be carry-over from other donors' samples. In nucleotides, the CDR3 is TGTGCCAGCAGCCAAGGGACACCAGGAGACTACGAGCAGTACTTC. It is translated as CASSQGTPGDYEQYF.